The 11 T cell receptor beta chains below all came from one sample that was sequenced in a study of response to subunit inactivated influenza vaccine. TCRdb ran MiXCR on the RT-PCR reads and lists one entry per CDR3 protein. Seen here are 500,000 to 700,000 distinct CDR3 sequences, under 30% observed once, and the top ten hold 2.8%. These same records also appear under a second study, on T cells expressing NK-cell markers. From that study: The authors made TCR beta cDNA libraries by 5'RACE template switching. This switching added a universal primer site and UMIs.

The sequenced sample was CD4+ T cells sorted from PBMCs, obtained 11 to 12 days after vaccination. The receptors were sampled from a man between 50 and 59 years old who received an inactivated influenza vaccine.

This clonotype was observed a few times. The V and J genes are TRBV6-1 and TRBJ1-2; D gene uncertain. Trimming took off 3 bases at V and 0 bases at J, with 8 bases between the two ends. Germline lookup yields CDR1 MNHNS and CDR2 SASEGT. The CDR3 has 14 residues. The CDR3 is CASSDVRANYGYTF. CDR3 DNA: TGTGCCAGCAGTGATGTCCGCGCTAACTATGGCTACACCTTC.

The CDR3 sequence is CATLGTTNVGELFF. In DNA, the CDR3 is TGTGCCACACTCGGGACTACGAACGTCGGGGAGCTGTTTTTT. The V gene is TRBV10-3, the J gene TRBJ2-2, with TRBD2 matching over 7 bases. Germline V gene lookup returns CDR1 ENHRY and CDR2 SYGVKD. The CDR3 extends over 14 amino acids. The J segment lost 7 bases and the V segment lost 10 bases, leaving 12 bases of the junction unmatched.

This chain joins TRBV2 and TRBJ2-1; D call uncertain. The germline V gene has CDR1 SNHLY and CDR2 FYNNEI. The CDR3 has 16 residues. Deletions cut 3 bases from V and 4 bases from J, with 16 bases between. CDR3 bases: TGTGCCAGCAGTGATCGCCTTATCCGTCGGTACAATGAGCAGTTCTTC. Its translation is CASSDRLIRRYNEQFF.

This clonotype came up many times. The chain has TRBV29-1 and TRBJ2-1, with TRBD2 as a possible D gene (5 bases). Germline V CDR1 and CDR2: SQVTM, ANQGSEA. The CDR3 is 12 amino acids. Trimming pared 4 bases from V and 6 bases from J, leaving 10 bases between. CDR3 nucleotides: TGCAGCGTTGCCCGGGGTCCCAATGAGCAGTTCTTC. It is translated as CSVARGPNEQFF.

V and J are TRBV7-9 and TRBJ2-7, with 7 nucleotides matching TRBD2. This CDR3 contains 17 residues. Germline V gene lookup returns CDR1 SEHNR and CDR2 FQNEAQ (reference sequence). The junction had 13 bases not matched to a gene; V was cut back by 5 bases and J by 0 bases. The DNA for the CDR3 is TGTGCCAGCAGCCAAGCGTTTGATGCTAGCGGCTCCTACGAGCAGTACTTC. This encodes CASSQAFDASGSYEQYF.

The chain is built from TRBV2 and TRBJ2-2; 10 bases are shared with TRBD2. Germline CDR1 SNHLY, CDR2 FYNNEI. V was pared by 4 bases and J by 7 bases, with 15 bases of the junction left unmatched. The CDR3 is made up of 18 amino acids. Written as DNA, the CDR3 is TGTGCCAGCAGTGGGGGTCGGGCTAGCGGGAGTTCCGGCGGGGAGCTGTTTTTT. This translates into CASSGGRASGSSGGELFF.

This clonotype was seen a handful of times. The genes are TRBV29-1 and TRBJ2-7; D ambiguous. CDR1 SQVTM and CDR2 ANQGSEA come from the germline V gene. CDR3 length: 13 amino acids. V lost 7 bases, J lost 7 bases, and 20 bases lay in between. CDR3: CSGASGTPGEQYF. CDR3 coding DNA: TGCAGCGGAGCCTCAGGCACACCCGGGGAGCAGTACTTC.

This clonotype was counted a few times. The rearrangement joins TRBV7-2 to TRBJ1-1; possible D gene TRBD1, 6 bases. V was cut by 5 bases and J by 1 base, with 17 bases left in between. Germline CDR1 and CDR2: SGHTA and FQGNSA. The CDR3 sequence is 16 residues long. The CDR3 spells CASSKNRAVGNTEAFF. The CDR3 DNA reads TGTGCCAGCAGCAAAAACAGGGCCGTGGGGAACACTGAAGCTTTCTTT.

The chain links TRBV5-1 to TRBJ1-2; perhaps TRBD1 as D (5 bases). The CDR3 contains 13 residues. CDR1 SGHRS and CDR2 YFSETQ come from the germline V gene. Trimming shortened V by 4 bases and J by 4 bases, and 11 bases separated the two germline ends. The chain's CDR3 is CASSPRGGYGYTF. The CDR3 nucleotides are TGCGCCAGCAGCCCCCGGGGGGGCTATGGCTACACCTTC.

This clonotype was counted a few times. The V and J genes are TRBV7-9 and TRBJ2-5, with 8 bases identical to TRBD2. The CDR3 sequence is 17 residues long. Germline loops: CDR1 SEHNR, CDR2 FQNEAQ (reference sequence). J gave up 2 bases and V 1 base, and 9 bases lay outside the gene matches. The CDR3, as DNA: TGTGCCAGCAGCTTAGGGCCCGGGACTAGGCAACAAGAGACCCAGTACTTC. Translating gives CASSLGPGTRQQETQYF.

CDR3 in amino acids: CASRGDNPPGELFF. Written as DNA, the CDR3 is TGTGCCAGCAGGGGGGACAACCCGCCCGGGGAGCTGTTTTTT. The V gene is TRBV12-3 or TRBV12-4, the J gene TRBJ2-2; D is perhaps TRBD1 (6 bases). There are 14 residues in the CDR3. V lost 6 bases and J 6 bases, leaving 14 bases between the germline ends.